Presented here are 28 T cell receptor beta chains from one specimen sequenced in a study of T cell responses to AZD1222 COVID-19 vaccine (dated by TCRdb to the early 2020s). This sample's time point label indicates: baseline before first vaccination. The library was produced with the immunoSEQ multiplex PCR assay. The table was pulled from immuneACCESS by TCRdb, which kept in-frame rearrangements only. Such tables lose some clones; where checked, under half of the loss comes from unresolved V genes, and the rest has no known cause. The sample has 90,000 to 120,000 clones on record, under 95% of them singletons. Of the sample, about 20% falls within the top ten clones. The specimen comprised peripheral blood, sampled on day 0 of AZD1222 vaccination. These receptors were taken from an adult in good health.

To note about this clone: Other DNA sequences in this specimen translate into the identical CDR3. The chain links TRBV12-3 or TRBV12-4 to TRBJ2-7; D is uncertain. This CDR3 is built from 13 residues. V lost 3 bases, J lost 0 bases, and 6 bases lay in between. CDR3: CASSLVSSYEQYF. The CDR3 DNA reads TGTGCCAGCAGTTTGGTCAGCTCCTACGAGCAGTACTTC.

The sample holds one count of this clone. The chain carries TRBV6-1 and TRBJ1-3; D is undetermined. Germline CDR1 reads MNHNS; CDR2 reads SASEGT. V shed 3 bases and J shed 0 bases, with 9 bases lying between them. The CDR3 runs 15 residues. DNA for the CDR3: TGTGCCAGCAGTGAGGCAGGTCCCTCTGGAAACACCATATATTTT. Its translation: CASSEAGPSGNTIYF.

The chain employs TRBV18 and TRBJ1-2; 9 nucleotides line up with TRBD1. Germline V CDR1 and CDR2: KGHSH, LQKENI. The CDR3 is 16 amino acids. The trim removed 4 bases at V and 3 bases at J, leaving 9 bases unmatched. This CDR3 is CASSQPGTGIDYGYTF. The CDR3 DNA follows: TGTGCCAGCTCACAACCGGGGACAGGGATTGACTATGGCTACACCTTC. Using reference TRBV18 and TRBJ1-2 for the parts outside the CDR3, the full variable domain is NAGVMQNPRHLVRRRGQEARLRCSPMKGHSHVYWYRQLPEEGLKFMVYLQKENIIDESGMPKERFSAEFPKEGPSILRIQQVVRGDSAAYFCASSQPGTGIDYGYTFGSGTRLTVV.

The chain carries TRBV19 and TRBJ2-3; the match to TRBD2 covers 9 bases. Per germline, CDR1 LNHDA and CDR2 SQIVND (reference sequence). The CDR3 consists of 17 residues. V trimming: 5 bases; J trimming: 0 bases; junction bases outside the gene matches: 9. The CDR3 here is CASSQAGTSGSTDTQYF. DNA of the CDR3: TGTGCCAGTAGTCAGGCGGGTACTAGCGGGAGCACAGATACGCAGTATTTT.

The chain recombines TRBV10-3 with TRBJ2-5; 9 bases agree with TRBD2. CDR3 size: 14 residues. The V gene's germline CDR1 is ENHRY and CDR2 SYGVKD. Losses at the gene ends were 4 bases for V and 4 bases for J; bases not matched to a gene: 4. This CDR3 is CAISARGGRETQYF. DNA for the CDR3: TGTGCCATCAGTGCGCGGGGGGGAAGAGAGACCCAGTACTTC.

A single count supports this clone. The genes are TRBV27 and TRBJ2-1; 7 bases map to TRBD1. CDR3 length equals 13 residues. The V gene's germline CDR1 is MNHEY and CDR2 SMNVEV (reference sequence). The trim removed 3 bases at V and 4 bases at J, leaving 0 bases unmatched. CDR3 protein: CASSLGQYNEQFF. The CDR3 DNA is TGTGCCAGCAGTTTGGGACAGTACAATGAGCAGTTCTTC.

CDR3 sequence: CASSPPLPPYEQYF. The CDR3 DNA follows: TGTGCCAGCAGCCCTCCGTTACCTCCCTACGAGCAGTACTTC. The chain carries TRBV7-2 and TRBJ2-7; unclear D gene. This CDR3 spans 14 amino acids. CDR1 and CDR2 from the germline V gene are SGHTA and FQGNSA. V was clipped by 5 bases and J by 2 bases, with 13 bases between them.

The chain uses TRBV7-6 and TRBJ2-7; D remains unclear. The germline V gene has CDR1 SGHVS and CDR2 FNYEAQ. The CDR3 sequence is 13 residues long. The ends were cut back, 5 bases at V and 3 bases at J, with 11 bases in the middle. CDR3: CASSRRTDYEQYF. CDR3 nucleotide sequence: TGTGCCAGCAGCCGTCGGACCGACTACGAGCAGTACTTC.

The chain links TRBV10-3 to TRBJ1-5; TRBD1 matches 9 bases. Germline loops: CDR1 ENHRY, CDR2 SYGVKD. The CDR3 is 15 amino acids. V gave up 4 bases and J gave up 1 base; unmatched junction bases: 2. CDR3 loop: CAISAGQGSNQPQHF. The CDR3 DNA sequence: TGTGCCATCAGTGCAGGACAGGGGAGCAATCAGCCCCAGCATTTT.

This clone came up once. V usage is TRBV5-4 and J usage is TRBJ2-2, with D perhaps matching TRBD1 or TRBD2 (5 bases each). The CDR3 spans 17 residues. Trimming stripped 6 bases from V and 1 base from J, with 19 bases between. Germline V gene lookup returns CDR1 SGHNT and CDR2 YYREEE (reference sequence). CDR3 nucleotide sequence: TGTGCCAGCACCCCTTCCTCGAGGGGAAGGAACACCGGGGAGCTGTTTTTT. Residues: CASTPSSRGRNTGELFF.

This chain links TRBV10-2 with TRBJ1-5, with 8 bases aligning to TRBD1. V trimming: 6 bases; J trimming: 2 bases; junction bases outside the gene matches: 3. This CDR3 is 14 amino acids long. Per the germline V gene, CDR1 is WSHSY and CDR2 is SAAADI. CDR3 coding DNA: TGCGCCAGCAGATTGACAGGGGGCAATCAGCCCCAGCATTTT. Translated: CASRLTGGNQPQHF.

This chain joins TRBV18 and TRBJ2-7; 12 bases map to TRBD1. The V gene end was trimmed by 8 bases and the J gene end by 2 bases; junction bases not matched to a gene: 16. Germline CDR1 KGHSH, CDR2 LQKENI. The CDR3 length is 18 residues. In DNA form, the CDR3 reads TGTGCCAGCGCCCCCAGAAACTCCGGGACAGGGGGCCCCTACGAGCAGTACTTC. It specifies CASAPRNSGTGGPYEQYF. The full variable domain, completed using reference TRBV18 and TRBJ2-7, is NAGVMQNPRHLVRRRGQEARLRCSPMKGHSHVYWYRQLPEEGLKFMVYLQKENIIDESGMPKERFSAEFPKEGPSILRIQQVVRGDSAAYFCASAPRNSGTGGPYEQYFGPGTRLTVT.

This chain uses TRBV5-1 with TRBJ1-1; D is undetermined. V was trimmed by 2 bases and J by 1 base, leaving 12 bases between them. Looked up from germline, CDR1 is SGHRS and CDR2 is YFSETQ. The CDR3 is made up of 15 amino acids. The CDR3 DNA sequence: TGCGCCAGCAGCTTAGGGTTAACGACGAACACTGAAGCTTTCTTT. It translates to CASSLGLTTNTEAFF.

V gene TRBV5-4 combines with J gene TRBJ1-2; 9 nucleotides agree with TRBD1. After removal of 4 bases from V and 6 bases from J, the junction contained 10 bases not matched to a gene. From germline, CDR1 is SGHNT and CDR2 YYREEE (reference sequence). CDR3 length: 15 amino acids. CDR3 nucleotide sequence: TGTGCCAGCAGCCAGAATACCGGGACAGGGCATGGCTACACCTTC. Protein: CASSQNTGTGHGYTF.

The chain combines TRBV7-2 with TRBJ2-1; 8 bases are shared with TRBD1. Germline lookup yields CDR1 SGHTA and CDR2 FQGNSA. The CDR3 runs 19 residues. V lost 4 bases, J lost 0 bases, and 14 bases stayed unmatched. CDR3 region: CASSSKDRAQMSSYNEQFF. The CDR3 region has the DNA TGTGCCAGCAGCTCCAAGGACAGGGCTCAAATGAGCTCCTACAATGAGCAGTTCTTC. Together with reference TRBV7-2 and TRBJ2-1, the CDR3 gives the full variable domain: GAGVSQSPSNKVTEKGKDVELRCDPISGHTALYWYRQSLGQGLEFLIYFQGNSAPDKSGLPSDRFSAERTGGSVSTLTIQRTQQEDSAVYLCASSSKDRAQMSSYNEQFFGPGTRLTVL.

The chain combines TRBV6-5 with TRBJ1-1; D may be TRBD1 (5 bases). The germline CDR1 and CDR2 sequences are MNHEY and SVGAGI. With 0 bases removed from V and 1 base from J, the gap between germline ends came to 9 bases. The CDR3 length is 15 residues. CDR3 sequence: CASSYSRQGNTEAFF. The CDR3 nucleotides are TGTGCCAGCAGTTACTCGAGGCAGGGGAACACTGAAGCTTTCTTT.

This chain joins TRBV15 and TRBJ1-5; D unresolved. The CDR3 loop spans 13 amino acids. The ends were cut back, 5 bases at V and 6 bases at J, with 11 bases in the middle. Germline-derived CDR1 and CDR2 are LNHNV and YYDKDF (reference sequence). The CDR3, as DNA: TGTGCCACCAGCGTGCTGTCAAGTCAGCCCCAGCATTTT. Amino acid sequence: CATSVLSSQPQHF.

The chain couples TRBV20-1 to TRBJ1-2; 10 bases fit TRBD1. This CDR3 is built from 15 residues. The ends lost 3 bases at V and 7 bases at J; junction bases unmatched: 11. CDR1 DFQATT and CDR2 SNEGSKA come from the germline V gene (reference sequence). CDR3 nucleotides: TGCAGTGCTAGTGGGGACAGGGGTTATAAGGGTGGCTACACCTTC. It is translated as CSASGDRGYKGGYTF.

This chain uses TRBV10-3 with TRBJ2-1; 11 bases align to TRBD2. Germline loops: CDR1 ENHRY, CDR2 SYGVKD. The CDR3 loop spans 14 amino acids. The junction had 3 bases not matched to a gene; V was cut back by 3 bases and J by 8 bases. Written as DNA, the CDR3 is TGTGCCATCAGTGATAGCGGGGGGGCTTATGAGCAGTTCTTC. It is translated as CAISDSGGAYEQFF.

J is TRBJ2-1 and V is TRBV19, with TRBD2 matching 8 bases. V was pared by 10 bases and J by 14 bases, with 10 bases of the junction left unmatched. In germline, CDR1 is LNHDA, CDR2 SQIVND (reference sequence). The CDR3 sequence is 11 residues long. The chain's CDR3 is CATNPGTREFF. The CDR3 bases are TGTGCCACCAATCCCGGGACTAGGGAGTTCTTC.

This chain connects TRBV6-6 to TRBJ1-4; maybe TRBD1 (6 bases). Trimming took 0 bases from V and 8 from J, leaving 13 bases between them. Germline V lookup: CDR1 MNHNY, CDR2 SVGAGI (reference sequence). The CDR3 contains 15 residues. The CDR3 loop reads CASSYSTGQKEKLFF. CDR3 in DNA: TGTGCCAGCAGTTACTCGACCGGACAGAAGGAAAAACTGTTTTTT.

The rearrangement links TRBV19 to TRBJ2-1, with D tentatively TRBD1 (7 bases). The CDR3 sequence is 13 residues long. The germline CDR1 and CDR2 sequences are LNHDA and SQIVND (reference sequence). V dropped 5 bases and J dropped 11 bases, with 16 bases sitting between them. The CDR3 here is CASSPLGGQKQFF. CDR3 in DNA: TGTGCCAGTAGTCCCCTCGGGGGACAGAAGCAGTTCTTC.

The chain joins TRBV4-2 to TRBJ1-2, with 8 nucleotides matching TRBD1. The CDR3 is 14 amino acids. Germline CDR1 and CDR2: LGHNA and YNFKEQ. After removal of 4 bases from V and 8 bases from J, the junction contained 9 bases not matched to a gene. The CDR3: CASSPPGQGEGYTF. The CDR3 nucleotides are TGTGCCAGCAGCCCCCCCGGACAGGGAGAGGGCTACACCTTC.

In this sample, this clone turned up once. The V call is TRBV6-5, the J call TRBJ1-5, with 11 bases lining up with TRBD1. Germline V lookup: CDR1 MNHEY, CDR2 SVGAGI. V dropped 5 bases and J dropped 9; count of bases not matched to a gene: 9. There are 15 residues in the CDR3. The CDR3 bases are TGTGCCAGCAGTCAAACGGGACAGGGGGGAAGGCCCCAGCATTTT. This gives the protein CASSQTGQGGRPQHF.

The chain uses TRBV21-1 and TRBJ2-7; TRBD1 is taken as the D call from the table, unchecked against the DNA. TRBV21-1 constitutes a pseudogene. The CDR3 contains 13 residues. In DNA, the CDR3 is TGTGCCAGCAAACGGGACAGGGCCTACGAGCAGTACTTC. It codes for CASKRDRAYEQYF.

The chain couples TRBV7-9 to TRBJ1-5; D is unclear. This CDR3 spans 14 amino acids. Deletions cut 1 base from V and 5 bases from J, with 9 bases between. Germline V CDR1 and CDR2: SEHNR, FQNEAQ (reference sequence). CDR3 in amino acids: CASSLVDSDQPQHF. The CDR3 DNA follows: TGTGCCAGCAGCTTAGTTGACTCCGATCAGCCCCAGCATTTT.

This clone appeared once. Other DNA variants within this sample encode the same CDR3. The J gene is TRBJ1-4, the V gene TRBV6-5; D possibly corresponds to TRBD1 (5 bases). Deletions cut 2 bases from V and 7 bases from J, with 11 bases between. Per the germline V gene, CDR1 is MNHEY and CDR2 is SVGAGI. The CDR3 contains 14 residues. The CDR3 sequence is CASSYRGLGEKLFF. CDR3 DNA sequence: TGTGCCAGCAGTTACCGGGGACTGGGTGAAAAACTGTTTTTT.

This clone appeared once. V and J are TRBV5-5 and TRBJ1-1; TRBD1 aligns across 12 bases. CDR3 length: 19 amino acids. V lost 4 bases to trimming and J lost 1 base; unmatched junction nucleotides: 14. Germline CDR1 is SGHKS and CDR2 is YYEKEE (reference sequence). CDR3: CASSLRDRGPRGQNTEAFF. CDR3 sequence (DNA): TGTGCCAGCAGCCTCCGGGACAGGGGGCCTCGTGGGCAGAACACTGAAGCTTTCTTT.